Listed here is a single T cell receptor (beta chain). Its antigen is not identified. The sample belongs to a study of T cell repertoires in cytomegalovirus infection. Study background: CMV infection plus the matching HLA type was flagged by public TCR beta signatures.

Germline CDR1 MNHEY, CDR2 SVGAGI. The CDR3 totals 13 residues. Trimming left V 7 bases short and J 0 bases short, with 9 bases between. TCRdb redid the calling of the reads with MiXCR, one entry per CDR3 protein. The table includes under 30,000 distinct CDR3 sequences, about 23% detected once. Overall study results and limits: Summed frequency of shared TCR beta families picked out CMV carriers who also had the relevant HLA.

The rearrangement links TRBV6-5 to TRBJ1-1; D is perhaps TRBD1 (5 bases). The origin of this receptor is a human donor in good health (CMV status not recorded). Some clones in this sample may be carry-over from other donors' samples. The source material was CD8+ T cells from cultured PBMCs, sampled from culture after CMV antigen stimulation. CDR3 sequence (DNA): TGTGCCAGCATACCGGGGCTGAACACTGAAGCTTTCTTT. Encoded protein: CASIPGLNTEAFF.